This is a list of T cell receptor beta chains from one sample in a study of blood T cells in healthy people across ages. TCRdb re-called the 5' RACE reads through MiXCR, storing one row per CDR3 protein. Of 650,000 to 1,000,000 distinct CDR3 sequences listed, 36% are singletons. The sample consisted of blood. The receptors stem from a man in his late teens or twenties in good health. CDR3s include the opening cysteine and the closing phenylalanine or tryptophan. D genes are given only for firm matches. Clone sizes are given selectively: once, few, many, or a class where the clone is expanded.

abundance	j_gene	v_gene	d_gene	CDR3nt	CDR3aa
few	TRBJ1-6	TRBV10-3	TRBD1	TGTGCCATCAGGGGGACAGGGGTTGGTAATTCACCCCTCCACTTT	CAIRGTGVGNSPLHF
few	TRBJ1-2	TRBV10-3	.	TGTGCCTCTTTACAGGGCGACACTAACTATGGCTACACCTTC	CASLQGDTNYGYTF
.	TRBJ1-2	TRBV6-1	.	TGTGCCAGCAGTGGTAAAGGAGGGGCTGGCTACACCTTC	CASSGKGGAGYTF
few	TRBJ2-7	TRBV29-1	TRBD2	TGCAGCGTTGGGGGGGGGTCCGGCTCCTACGAGCAGTACTTC	CSVGGGSGSYEQYF
.	TRBJ2-7	TRBV7-2	TRBD2	TGTGCCAGCAGCTTAGGGGGGACTAGCGGGGGGTCTGTTAAGTACTTC	CASSLGGTSGGSVKYF
.	TRBJ1-5	TRBV15	.	TGTGCCACCAGCAGAGATCGGCACCTATACAATCAGCCCCAGCATTTT	CATSRDRHLYNQPQHF
.	TRBJ2-7	TRBV4-2	TRBD2	TGTGCCAGCAGCCTAAACTGGGGGGGCTACGAGCAGTACTTC	CASSLNWGGYEQYF
.	TRBJ2-7	TRBV13	TRBD1	TGTGCCAGCAGCGCGGGACAGGGACCAGGCGAGCAGTACTTC	CASSAGQGPGEQYF
few	TRBJ2-1	TRBV20-1	TRBD2	TGCAGTGCTAGAGATACAGCTAGCGGGGGCAATGAGCAGTTCTTC	CSARDTASGGNEQFF
few	TRBJ2-5	TRBV5-1	.	TGCGCCAGCAGTATAGGGGGGGACAATGAGCAGTACTTC	CASSIGGDNEQYF
.	TRBJ2-3	TRBV29-1	.	TGCAGCGTTGAAAGGGTGGGGGCCCGCACAGATACGCAGTATTTT	CSVERVGARTDTQYF
many	TRBJ2-3	TRBV4-2	TRBD2	TGCGCCAGCAGCCAGGTACTAGCGGATACGCAGTATTTT	CASSQVLADTQYF
.	TRBJ2-5	TRBV12-3/TRBV12-4	TRBD1	TGTGCCAGCAGTGGGACAGGGGAACGTAGGAATGAGCAGTACTTC	CASSGTGERRNEQYF
.	TRBJ2-3	TRBV7-2	TRBD2	TGTGCCAGCAGCTTAGTAGAGCGGGAGATCAGCACAGATACGCAGTATTTT	CASSLVEREISTDTQYF
.	TRBJ1-2	TRBV12-3/TRBV12-4	.	TGTGTCAGCAGCACGGGAACCTATCTTGGCTACACCTTC	CVSSTGTYLGYTF
few	TRBJ2-7	TRBV2	.	TGTGCCAGCAGGAGGGGGGGTACCGAGCAGTACTTC	CASRRGGTEQYF
many	TRBJ2-7	TRBV20-1	TRBD1	TGCAGTGCTAGAGATGGAGGACAGGGGAACCACGAGCAGTACTTC	CSARDGGQGNHEQYF
.	TRBJ1-5	TRBV6-5	.	TGTGCCAGCAGTTACTCGATAGGCAGGAGAGGAGGAGGCAATCAGCCCCAGCATTTT	CASSYSIGRRGGGNQPQHF
.	TRBJ2-2	TRBV12-3/TRBV12-4	.	TGTGCCGGGACCAAGAGAGGAACCGGGACGTCCGGGGAGCTGTTTTTT	CAGTKRGTGTSGELFF
once	TRBJ1-6	TRBV6-4	.	TGTGCCAGCAGGGGTAGGGATTCACCCCTCCACTTT	CASRGRDSPLHF
many	TRBJ2-3	TRBV4-2	TRBD2	TGTGCCAGCAGCCAAGAACCAGCGGGGTTGGCAGATACGCAGTATTTT	CASSQEPAGLADTQYF
.	TRBJ1-6	TRBV27	.	TGTGCCAGCAGTTTCGTAGGGGTTGGTAATTCACCCCTCCACTTT	CASSFVGVGNSPLHF
few	TRBJ2-5	TRBV20-1	.	TGCAGTGCTAGCCCCCCGCAGGGCAAATTTCAAGAGACCCAGTACTTC	CSASPPQGKFQETQYF
many	TRBJ2-5	TRBV6-6	.	TGTGCCAGCAGTTACGCGGGGAATCCTAAAGAGACCCAGTACTTC	CASSYAGNPKETQYF
few	TRBJ2-4	TRBV29-1	.	TGCAGCGTTGAAGATCTGGCGGGGACAGCCAACCGAAGGAAAAACATTCAGTACTTC	CSVEDLAGTANRRKNIQYF
.	TRBJ1-2	TRBV10-3	TRBD1	TGTGCCATCAAACTGGACAGGGTTGATGGCTACACCTTC	CAIKLDRVDGYTF
few	TRBJ1-1	TRBV5-1	TRBD1	TGCGCCAGCAGCTCCGGACAGGGTGGAGGGAACACTGAAGCTTTCTTT	CASSSGQGGGNTEAFF
few	TRBJ2-1	TRBV4-2	TRBD2	TGTGCCAGCAGCCAATCCTATAGCGGGGGGGCCTTTGGCGAGCAGTTCTTC	CASSQSYSGGAFGEQFF